The entry below gives a single T cell receptor (beta chain) sequence along with its context. The target antigen is unknown. A history of autoimmune disease or systemic immunosuppression excluded patients. The data stem from a study of OX40 agonist ivuxolimab in advanced cancers. The wider study: Three patients showed partial responses: one hepatocellular carcinoma and two cutaneous melanoma cases. Study results and limitations: Expanded clones belonging to CD8+ T cells outnumbered, on average, those of CD4+.

Using immunoSEQ multiplex PCR, the repertoire was profiled, and TCRdb retains in-frame clones only, with some absent. This sample carries some 68,000 clones, over 75% of them seen once, and the ten largest clones take 9.5% to 14%. CDR1 is SGHRS, CDR2 YFSETQ, per germline. The ends were cut back, 0 bases at V and 0 bases at J, with 6 bases in the middle. This CDR3 spans 15 amino acids. The J gene is TRBJ2-2, the V gene TRBV5-1; no clear D gene. Sequences were derived from CD4+ or CD8+ T cells sorted from blood, sampled in a trial of the OX40 agonist ivuxolimab. This sequence originates from an adult with an advanced solid tumor such as melanoma, head and neck, liver or kidney cancer. The CDR3 DNA reads as TGCGCCAGCAGCTTGGGGCACACGAACACCGGGGAGCTGTTTTTT. Encoded protein: CASSLGHTNTGELFF.